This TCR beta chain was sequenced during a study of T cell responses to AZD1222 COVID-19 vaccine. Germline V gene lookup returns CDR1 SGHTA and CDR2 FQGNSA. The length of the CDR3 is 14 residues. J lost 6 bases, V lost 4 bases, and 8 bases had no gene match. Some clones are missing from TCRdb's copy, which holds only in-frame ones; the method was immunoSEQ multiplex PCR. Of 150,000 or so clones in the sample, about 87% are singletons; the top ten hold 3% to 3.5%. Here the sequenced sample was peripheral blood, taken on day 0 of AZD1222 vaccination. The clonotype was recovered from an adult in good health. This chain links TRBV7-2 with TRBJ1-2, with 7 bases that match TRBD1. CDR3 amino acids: CASSSATGDHGYTF. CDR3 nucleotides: TGTGCCAGCAGCTCAGCTACAGGGGACCATGGCTACACCTTC. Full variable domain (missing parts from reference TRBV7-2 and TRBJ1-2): GAGVSQSPSNKVTEKGKDVELRCDPISGHTALYWYRQSLGQGLEFLIYFQGNSAPDKSGLPSDRFSAERTGGSVSTLTIQRTQQEDSAVYLCASSSATGDHGYTFGSGTRLTVV.